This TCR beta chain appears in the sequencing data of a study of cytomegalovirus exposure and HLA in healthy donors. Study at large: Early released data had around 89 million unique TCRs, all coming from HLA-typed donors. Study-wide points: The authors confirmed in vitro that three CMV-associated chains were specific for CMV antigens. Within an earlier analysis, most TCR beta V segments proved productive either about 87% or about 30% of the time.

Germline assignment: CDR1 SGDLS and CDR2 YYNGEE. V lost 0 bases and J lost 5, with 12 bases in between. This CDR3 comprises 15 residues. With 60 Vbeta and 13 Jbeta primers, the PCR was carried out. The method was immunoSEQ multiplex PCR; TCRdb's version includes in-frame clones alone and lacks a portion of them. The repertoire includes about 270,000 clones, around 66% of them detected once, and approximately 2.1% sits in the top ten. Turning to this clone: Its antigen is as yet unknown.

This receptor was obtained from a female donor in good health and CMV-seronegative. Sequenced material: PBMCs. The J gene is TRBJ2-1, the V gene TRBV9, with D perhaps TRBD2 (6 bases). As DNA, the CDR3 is TGTGCCAGCAGCGTAGTCGGGAGTATCGACAATGAGCAGTTCTTC. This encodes CASSVVGSIDNEQFF.